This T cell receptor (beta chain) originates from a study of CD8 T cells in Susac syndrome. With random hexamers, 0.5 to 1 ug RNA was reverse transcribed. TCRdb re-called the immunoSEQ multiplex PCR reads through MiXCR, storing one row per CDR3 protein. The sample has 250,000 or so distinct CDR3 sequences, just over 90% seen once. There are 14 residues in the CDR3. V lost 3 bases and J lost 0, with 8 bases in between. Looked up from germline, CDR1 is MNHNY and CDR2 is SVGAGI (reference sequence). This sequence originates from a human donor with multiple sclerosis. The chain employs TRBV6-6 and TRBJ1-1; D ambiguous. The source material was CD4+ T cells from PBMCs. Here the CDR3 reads CASSYLALNTEAFF. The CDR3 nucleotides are TGTGCCAGCAGTTATTTGGCCTTGAACACTGAAGCTTTCTTT.